The clone carrying this TCR beta chain was observed many times. Antigen unknown. Unmatched junction bases numbered 9, after V lost 1 base and J lost 3 bases. This CDR3 comprises 15 residues. Germline V gives CDR1 SQVTM, CDR2 ANQGSEA. It was through 5'RACE template switching that TCR cDNA was made, with a universal primer site and UMIs added. TCRdb independently ran MiXCR on the 5' RACE reads; one entry per CDR3 protein. This sample has about 210,000 distinct CDR3 sequences; 6.7% occur once, and the top ten carry 1% to 1.2%. The data derive from a study of T cells after yellow fever vaccination. Whole-study findings and limits: Contamination of FACS-sorted repertoires by abundant clonotypes from the bulk population could occur.

Sample: CD4+ T cells sorted from PBMCs, taken on the day of the yellow fever booster vaccination. This TCR came from a man aged 30 to 39 who received the YFV17D yellow fever vaccine. The V call is TRBV29-1, the J call TRBJ2-7, with 7 bases lining up with TRBD1. The CDR3 DNA reads TGCAGCGTTGAAGGGGACAGTCAGGTCGGCTACGAGCAGTACTTC. Translation gives CSVEGDSQVGYEQYF.